Each of the 10 T cell receptor beta chains below was sequenced from the same sample in a study of tumor and adjacent non-tumor tissue in lung cancer. A modified ARM-PCR protocol with three rounds of nested PCR amplified TCRbeta. TCRdb fed the multiplex PCR reads into MiXCR, producing one record per CDR3 protein. Of roughly 75,000 distinct CDR3 sequences in the sample, 70% to 90% were seen once. This sample's RNA came from whole unsorted tissue. More than 3 cm separated this lung sample from the edge of the tumor. Specimen: distant non-tumor lung tissue. The receptors here all came from a man aged 55 to 70 with non-small cell lung cancer.

With regard to this clonotype: The final CDR3 position lacks the conserved phenylalanine or tryptophan, pointing to a likely read error. The chain joins TRBV11-2 to TRBJ2-6, with no clear D. V shed 9 bases and J shed 9 bases, with 18 bases lying between them. The CDR3 loop spans 14 amino acids. Per the germline V gene, CDR1 is SGHAT and CDR2 is FQNNGV. The CDR3 region is CASSPISVVNVLTC. Here the CDR3 DNA reads TGTGCCAGTAGTCCTATCTCTGTGGTCAACGTCCTGACTTGC.

Comments on this clonotype: The junction differs from germline at one of its ends, possibly a read error. The CDR3 sequence: CCARDRPSSYNELFF. The CDR3 DNA is TGCTGTGCTAGAGATCGGCCTAGCAGCTACAATGAGCTGTTCTTC. This chain connects TRBV20-1 to TRBJ2-1; TRBD2 might be the D (5 bases). Germline CDR1 DFQATT, CDR2 SNEGSKA (reference sequence). CDR3 length: 15 residues.

As for this clonotype: This may come from a read error, since a much larger clone is one base off. The chain is built from TRBV4-1 and TRBJ1-4; weak D call: TRBD1 (5 bases). Germline V gene data show CDR1 as MGHRA and CDR2 as YSYEKL. This CDR3 spans 15 amino acids. The ends were cut back, 2 bases at V and 3 bases at J, with 10 bases in the middle. CDR3 residues: CASSQNLRANEKLFF. The CDR3 DNA reads as TGCGCCAGCAGCCAAAATCTCAGGGCTAATGAAAAACTGTTTTTT.

On this clonotype itself: The junction departs from germline at one end; a sequencing error may be responsible. This rearrangement joins TRBV2 to TRBJ1-2, with D perhaps TRBD1 (5 bases). The length of the CDR3 is 15 residues. CDR1 is SNHLY, CDR2 FYNNEI, per germline. The DNA for the CDR3 is TGTGCCAGGAGTGAAAGGGTGGACACTAACTATGGCTACACCTTC. Protein product: CARSERVDTNYGYTF.

Details on this clonotype: At one end the junction does not follow the germline gene, possibly because of a read error. The rearrangement uses TRBV5-1 and TRBJ2-7, with TRBD2 as a possible D gene (6 bases). The germline V gene has CDR1 SGHRS and CDR2 YFSETQ. The CDR3 is 11 amino acids. This CDR3 is CPSSEGYEQYF. CDR3 in DNA: TGCCCCAGTTCGGAGGGATACGAGCAGTACTTC.

Note on this clonotype: In this CDR3 the conserved last residue, phenylalanine or tryptophan, is missing, so a read error is likely. The limits of the CDR3 on the DNA are not certain, so only TCRdb's listed CDR3 is given. The genes are TRBV6-6 and TRBJ2-1; the table's D call, TRBD1, has no DNA check behind it. The CDR3 length equals 12 residues, ends included. Germline CDR1 reads MNHNY; CDR2 reads SVGAGI (reference sequence). The CDR3 region is CAIGYGQGIIFL.

A remark on this clonotype: One end of the junction fails to match germline, which may point to a read error. The chain has TRBV28 and TRBJ2-5, with D uncertain. Germline V gene lookup returns CDR1 MDHEN and CDR2 SYDVKM. The CDR3 is 12 residues long. DNA of the CDR3: TGTGCCAGCAGCCGCAACCAAGAGACCCAATACTTC. Protein sequence: CASSRNQETQYF.

With respect to this clonotype: A clone one base away is much larger, so this may be a read error. The J gene is TRBJ2-7, the V gene TRBV20-1; D uncertain. CDR1 is DFQATT, CDR2 SNEGSKA, per germline (reference sequence). The CDR3 sequence is 14 residues long. The CDR3 here is CRAKITRDPYERYF. In DNA form, the CDR3 reads TGCAGAGCTAAGATAACAAGAGACCCCTACGAGCGGTACTTC.

This clonotype was detected once. The germline gene is not matched at one end of the junction; a read error may be the cause. The CDR3 spells CDSSFYDEQYF. DNA of the CDR3: TGTGACAGCAGTTTTTACGACGAGCAGTACTTC. The chain carries TRBV12-3 or TRBV12-4 and TRBJ2-7, with D unclear. The CDR3 covers 11 residues.

The chain couples TRBV4-1 to TRBJ2-1; 7 nucleotides match TRBD2. The V segment lost 4 bases and the J segment 5 bases; nucleotides outside the gene matches: 14. The CDR3 consists of 17 residues. CDR1 is MGHRA, CDR2 YSYEKL, per germline. CDR3 in amino acids: CASSRPRLAVGDNEQFF. In DNA form, the CDR3 reads TGCGCCAGCAGCCGACCTCGCCTAGCGGTGGGAGACAATGAGCAGTTCTTC.